This paragraph covers one TCR beta chain sequence. The V and J ends lost 3 bases and 5 bases respectively, with 13 bases between them. The V gene's germline CDR1 is SGHDN and CDR2 FVKESK. CDR3 length: 14 amino acids. Original data processing: Nucleated cell number was recorded as an estimate derived from reference gene primer amplification. TCRdb's table, derived via immunoSEQ multiplex PCR, lists solely in-frame clones and lacks some. V, J and clone size are those of that table, while D and trimming were read from the DNA. The table has around 250,000 clones, roughly 85% seen once. This sample is drawn from a study of blood T cell repertoires in COVID-19. Study-level information: Acute and convalescent COVID-19 specimens originated in the United States, Italy and Spain. PBMCs, B-cell-depleted T cells, or T cells were the source of the cDNA or gDNA that made up the material.

This rearrangement joins TRBV14 to TRBJ1-2; D is possibly TRBD1 (6 bases). Sequencing was performed on peripheral blood. This clonotype was obtained from a woman younger than 35 with acute or convalescent COVID-19. The CDR3 here is CASSQGHKVYGYTF. In DNA, the CDR3 is TGTGCCAGCAGCCAGGGACATAAAGTGTATGGCTACACCTTC.